These 12 T cell receptor beta chains originate from one sample sequenced in a study of blood T cells in healthy people across ages. A second PCR of roughly 7 to 11 cycles used a sample-barcoded 5' primer and a J-beta primer mix. TCRdb re-called the 5' RACE reads through MiXCR, storing one row per CDR3 protein. The sample has about 930,000 distinct CDR3 sequences, roughly 28% seen once. This same sample was also taken into another study, of T cells of mothers and their children.

Sequencing was carried out using blood. The receptor set was obtained from a woman aged 40 to 55 in good health.

The rearrangement links TRBV3-1 to TRBJ2-1; 8 bases map to TRBD2. Germline assignment: CDR1 LGHDT and CDR2 YNNKEL (reference sequence). Trimming at V came to 4 bases and at J to 9 bases, leaving 14 bases not matched to a gene. CDR3 size: 16 residues. The chain's CDR3 is CASSPYPSGGPLEQFF. CDR3 nucleotides: TGTGCCAGCAGCCCCTACCCGAGCGGGGGCCCCCTTGAGCAGTTCTTC.

The CDR3 reads CASHRDLSTDTQYF. CDR3 sequence (DNA): TGTGCCAGTCATAGGGACCTCAGCACAGATACGCAGTATTTT. This chain uses TRBV2 with TRBJ2-3, with D perhaps TRBD1 or TRBD2 (5 bases each). The CDR3 contains 14 residues. Trimming stripped 9 bases from V and 0 bases from J, with 13 bases between. From germline, CDR1 is SNHLY and CDR2 FYNNEI.

The chain employs TRBV6-1 and TRBJ2-1; 8 bases are shared with TRBD1. Germline V gene data show CDR1 as MNHNS and CDR2 as SASEGT. The CDR3 runs to 15 residues. J gave up 0 bases and V 7 bases, and 5 bases lay outside the gene matches. DNA of the CDR3: TGTGCCAGCAACTACAGGGGGTACTCCTACAATGAGCAGTTCTTC. Its protein is CASNYRGYSYNEQFF.

The chain carries TRBV5-1 and TRBJ2-1, with 14 nucleotides matching TRBD2. The CDR3 is 20 residues long. Germline V CDR1 and CDR2: SGHRS, YFSETQ. Trimming removed 0 bases from V and 0 bases from J; junction bases left unmatched: 8. CDR3 in DNA: TGCGCCAGCAGCTTGGCCCAGGGACTAGCGGGGGCGAGCTCCTACAATGAGCAGTTCTTC. Its translation is CASSLAQGLAGASSYNEQFF.

V usage is TRBV5-5 and J usage is TRBJ2-7, with D possibly being TRBD1 (6 bases). V was shortened by 4 bases and J by 3 bases, with 17 bases between the two germline ends. The length of the CDR3 is 15 residues. CDR1 is SGHKS, CDR2 YYEKEE, per germline (reference sequence). This CDR3 reads CASSLTVGAFYEQYF. CDR3 nucleotides: TGTGCCAGCAGCCTCACCGTGGGGGCGTTCTACGAGCAGTACTTC.

This clonotype was observed a few times. V is TRBV21-1 and J is TRBJ1-5. TRBV21-1 is tagged as a pseudogene. The CDR3 extends over 14 amino acids. CDR3 nucleotide sequence: TGTGCCAGCAGCAAAGGGGCAGGCCCTCAGCCCCAGCATTTT. Translating it yields CASSKGAGPQPQHF.

This clonotype came up a few times. The chain carries TRBV3-1 and TRBJ2-1; D is uncertain. V was pared by 1 base and J by 11 bases, with 12 bases between. The CDR3 covers 13 residues. Germline V gene lookup returns CDR1 LGHDT and CDR2 YNNKEL (reference sequence). The CDR3 nucleotides are TGTGCCAGCAGCCAAGTATTCGAAGGAAAGCAGTTCTTC. It codes for CASSQVFEGKQFF.

This chain uses TRBV2 with TRBJ2-3; D may be TRBD2 (6 bases). Germline V gene sequence: CDR1 SNHLY, CDR2 FYNNEI. Trimming cost V 5 bases and J 7 bases, with 16 bases left between them. The CDR3 consists of 14 residues. Written as DNA, the CDR3 is TGTGCCAGCAGTACCTCGGACTATTTATATACGCAGTATTTT. It is translated as CASSTSDYLYTQYF.

This clonotype appeared a few times. The chain carries TRBV27 and TRBJ1-2; D is unresolved. Per germline, CDR1 MNHEY and CDR2 SMNVEV (reference sequence). Trimming took 2 bases from V and 2 from J, leaving 18 bases between them. The length of the CDR3 is 17 residues. CDR3 DNA: TGTGCCAGCAGTTTACGCTCGACCCTCCAGCTAAACTATGGCTACACCTTC. Protein sequence: CASSLRSTLQLNYGYTF.

The rearrangement joins TRBV29-1 to TRBJ1-5; 8 bases map to TRBD1. The germline V gene has CDR1 SQVTM and CDR2 ANQGSEA. Trimming removed 6 bases from V and 3 bases from J; junction bases left unmatched: 13. The CDR3 covers 16 residues. CDR3 coding DNA: TGCAGCGTGCGAGCCGGGACAGGTGTCGACAATCAGCCCCAGCATTTT. Encoded protein: CSVRAGTGVDNQPQHF.

Comment on this clonotype: The germline gene is not matched at one end of the junction; a read error may be the cause. The chain couples TRBV15 to TRBJ1-1; D remains ambiguous. Germline lookup yields CDR1 LNHNV and CDR2 YYDKDF (reference sequence). This CDR3 comprises 13 residues. The CDR3 nucleotides are TGCGCCACCAGCAAGAGAGAAAACACTGAAGCTTTCTTT. This sequence encodes CATSKRENTEAFF.

This clonotype appeared a few times. The chain carries TRBV7-9 and TRBJ2-5; no clear D. Germline CDR1 and CDR2: SEHNR and FQNEAQ (reference sequence). The CDR3 spans 13 residues. Trimming removed 2 bases from V and 10 bases from J, with 14 bases in between. The CDR3 nucleotides are TGTGCCAGCAGCTTACGTGGGGTTGGAGACCAGTACTTC. This gives the protein CASSLRGVGDQYF.